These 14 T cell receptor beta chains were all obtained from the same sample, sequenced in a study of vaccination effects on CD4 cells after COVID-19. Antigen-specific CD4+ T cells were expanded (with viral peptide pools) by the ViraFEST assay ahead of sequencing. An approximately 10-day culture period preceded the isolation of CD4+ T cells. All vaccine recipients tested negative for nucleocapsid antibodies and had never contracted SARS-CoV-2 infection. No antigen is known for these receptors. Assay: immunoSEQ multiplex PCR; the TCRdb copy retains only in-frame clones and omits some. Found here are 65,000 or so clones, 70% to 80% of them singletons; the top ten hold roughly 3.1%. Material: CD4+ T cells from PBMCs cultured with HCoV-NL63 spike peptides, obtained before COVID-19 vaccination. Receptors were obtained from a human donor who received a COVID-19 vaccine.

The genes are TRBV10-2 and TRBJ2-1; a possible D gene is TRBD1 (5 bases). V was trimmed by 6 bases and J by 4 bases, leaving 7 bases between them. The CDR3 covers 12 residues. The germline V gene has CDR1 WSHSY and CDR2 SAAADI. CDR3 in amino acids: CASSRQYNEQFF. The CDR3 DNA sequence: TGCGCCAGCAGCAGACAGTACAATGAGCAGTTCTTC.

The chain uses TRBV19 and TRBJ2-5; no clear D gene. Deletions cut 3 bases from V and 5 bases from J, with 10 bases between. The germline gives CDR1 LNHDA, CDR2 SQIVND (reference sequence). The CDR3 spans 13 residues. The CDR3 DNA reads TGTGCCAGTAGTATCGCCCCCCCCGAGACCCAGTACTTC. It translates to CASSIAPPETQYF.

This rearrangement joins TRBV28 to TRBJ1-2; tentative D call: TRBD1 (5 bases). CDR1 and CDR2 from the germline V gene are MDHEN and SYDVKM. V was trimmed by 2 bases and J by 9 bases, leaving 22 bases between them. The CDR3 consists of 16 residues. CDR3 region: CASSLPHRDAGHSYTF. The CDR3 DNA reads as TGTGCCAGCAGTTTACCTCACCGGGACGCAGGACACAGCTACACCTTC.

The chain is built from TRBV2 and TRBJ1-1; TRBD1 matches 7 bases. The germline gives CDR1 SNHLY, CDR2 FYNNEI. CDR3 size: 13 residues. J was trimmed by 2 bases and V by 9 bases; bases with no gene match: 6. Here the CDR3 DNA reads TGTGCCAGAAAGGGACAGTCAAACACTGAAGCTTTCTTT. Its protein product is CARKGQSNTEAFF.

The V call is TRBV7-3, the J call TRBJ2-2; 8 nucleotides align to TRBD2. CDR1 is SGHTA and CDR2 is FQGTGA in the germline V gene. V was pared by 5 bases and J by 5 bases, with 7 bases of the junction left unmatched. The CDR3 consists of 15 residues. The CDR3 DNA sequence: TGTGCCAGCAGCCCAGGACTAGCTATGACCGGGGAGCTGTTTTTT. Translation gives CASSPGLAMTGELFF.

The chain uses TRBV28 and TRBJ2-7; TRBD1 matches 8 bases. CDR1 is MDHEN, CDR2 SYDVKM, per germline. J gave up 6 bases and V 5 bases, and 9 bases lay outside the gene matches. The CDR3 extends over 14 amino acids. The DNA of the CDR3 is TGTGCCAGCAGTACCCATGGACAGGGCTCCGAGCAGTACGTC. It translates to CASSTHGQGSEQYV.

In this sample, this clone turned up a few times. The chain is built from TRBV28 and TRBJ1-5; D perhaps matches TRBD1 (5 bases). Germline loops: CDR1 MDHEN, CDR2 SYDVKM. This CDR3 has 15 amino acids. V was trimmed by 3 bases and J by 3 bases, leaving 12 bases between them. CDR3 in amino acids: CASSFPRQINQPQHF. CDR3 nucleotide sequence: TGTGCCAGCAGTTTCCCCAGACAGATCAATCAGCCCCAGCATTTT. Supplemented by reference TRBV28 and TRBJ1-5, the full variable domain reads DVKVTQSSRYLVKRTGEKVFLECVQDMDHENMFWYRQDPGLGLRLIYFSYDVKMKEKGDIPEGYSVSREKKERFSLILESASTNQTSMYLCASSFPRQINQPQHFGDGTRLSIL.

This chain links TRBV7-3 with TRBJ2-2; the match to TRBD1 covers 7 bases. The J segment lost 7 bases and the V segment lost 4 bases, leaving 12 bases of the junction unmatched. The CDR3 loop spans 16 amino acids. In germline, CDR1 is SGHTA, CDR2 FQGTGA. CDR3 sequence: CASSSAAGTEYGELFF. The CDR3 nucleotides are TGTGCCAGCAGCTCGGCCGCCGGGACAGAATACGGGGAGCTGTTTTTT.

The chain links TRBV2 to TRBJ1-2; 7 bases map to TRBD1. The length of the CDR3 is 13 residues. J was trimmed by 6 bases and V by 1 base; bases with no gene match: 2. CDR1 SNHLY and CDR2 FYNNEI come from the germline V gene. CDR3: CASSEGRGDGYTF. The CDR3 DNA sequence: TGTGCCAGCAGTGAAGGCAGGGGGGATGGCTACACCTTC.

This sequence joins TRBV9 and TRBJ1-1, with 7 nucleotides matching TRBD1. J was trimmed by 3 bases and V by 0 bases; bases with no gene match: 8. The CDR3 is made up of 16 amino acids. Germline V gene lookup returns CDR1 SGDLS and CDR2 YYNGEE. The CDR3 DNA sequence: TGTGCCAGCAGCGTAGAACGGACAGGATGGGACACTGAAGCTTTCTTT. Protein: CASSVERTGWDTEAFF.

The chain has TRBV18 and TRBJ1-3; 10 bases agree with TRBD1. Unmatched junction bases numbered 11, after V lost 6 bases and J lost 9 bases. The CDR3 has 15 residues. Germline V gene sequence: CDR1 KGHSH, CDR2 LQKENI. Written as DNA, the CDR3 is TGTGCCAGCTCGGGGGGACAGGGGAGCCTCGGCACCATATATTTT. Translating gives CASSGGQGSLGTIYF.

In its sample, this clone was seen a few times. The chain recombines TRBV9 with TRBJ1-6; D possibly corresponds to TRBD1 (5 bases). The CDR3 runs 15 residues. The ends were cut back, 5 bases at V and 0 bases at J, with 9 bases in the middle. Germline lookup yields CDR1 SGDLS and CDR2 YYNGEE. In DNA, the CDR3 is TGTGCCAGCAGGCCGGGGACCTCCTATAATTCACCCCTCCACTTT. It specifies CASRPGTSYNSPLHF.

This chain's CDR3 is CASSLVAGGTDTQYF. The CDR3 DNA reads TGCGCCAGCAGCTTGGTGGCAGGGGGCACAGATACGCAGTATTTT. The rearrangement uses TRBV5-1 and TRBJ2-3, with D perhaps TRBD1 (6 bases). CDR3 length: 15 residues. The V gene lost 0 bases and the J gene lost 1 base, with 9 bases spanning the gap. Germline V gene lookup returns CDR1 SGHRS and CDR2 YFSETQ.

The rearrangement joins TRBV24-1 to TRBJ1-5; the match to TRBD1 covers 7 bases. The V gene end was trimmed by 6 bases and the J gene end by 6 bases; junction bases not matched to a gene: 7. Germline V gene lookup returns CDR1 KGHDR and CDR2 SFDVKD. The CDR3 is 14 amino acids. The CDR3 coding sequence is TGTGCCACCAGTCCCACGACAGGGACTCAGCCCCAGCATTTT. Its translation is CATSPTTGTQPQHF.